These T cell receptor beta chains were read from a single sample in a study of CD8 T cell repertoires and HIV-1 epitope variants. Their recognized antigens are unknown. Assay: immunoSEQ multiplex PCR; the TCRdb copy retains only in-frame clones and omits some. The repertoire holds about 5,600 clones, with over 60% as singletons. Sequenced material: cultured CD8+ T cells derived from PBMCs. The origin of the receptors is a male donor with HIV. CDR3s include the opening cysteine and the closing phenylalanine or tryptophan. The order of the fields is D gene, V gene, clone size, CDR3 length, J gene, CDR3 DNA, CDR3 protein. The D gene is left open where the match is weak. Size is omitted from some rows. Given values are once, few, many or a class for expanded clones.

>TRBD1|TRBV4-1|NA|17|TRBJ1-2
TGCGCCAGCAGCCAAGATCCGCAGGGGGCGCAAAGCTATGGCTACACCTTC
CASSQDPQGAQSYGYTF
>TRBD1|TRBV5-6|NA|15|TRBJ1-2
TGTGCCAGCAGCCCGGGACAGGGGGTCGACTATGGCTACACTTTC
CASSPGQGVDYGYTF
>NA|TRBV19|NA|14|TRBJ2-7
TGTGCCAGTAGTATTATGGGAGGACTCTACGAGCAGTACTTC
CASSIMGGLYEQYF
>NA|TRBV7-9|NA|13|TRBJ2-7
TGTGCCAGCAGTAAAGAAGGGGATAGCGAGCAGTACTTC
CASSKEGDSEQYF
>NA|TRBV7-6|NA|16|TRBJ2-1
TGTGCCAGCAGCTTAGCTCCGGGGAGCTCCTACAATGAGCAGTTCTTC
CASSLAPGSSYNEQFF
>TRBD2|TRBV7-2|NA|12|TRBJ2-1
TGTGCCAGCAGCCAGGGACTAGTTGAGCAGTTCTTC
CASSQGLVEQFF
>TRBD2|TRBV10-2|few|15|TRBJ2-3
TGCGCCAGCAGTGAGATAGGACTAGCGGGCGATACGCAGTATTTT
CASSEIGLAGDTQYF
>NA|TRBV7-3|NA|13|TRBJ2-5
TGTGCCAGCAGCTTAAACGCAGAAGAGACCCAGTACTTC
CASSLNAEETQYF
>NA|TRBV27|few|15|TRBJ1-6
TGTGCCAGCAGGGGGGTTAGCTCCTATAATTCACCCCTCCACTTT
CASRGVSSYNSPLHF
>TRBD1|TRBV10-3|NA|17|TRBJ2-7
TGTGCCCACCAGGAAGGAGGGACAGGGGCGCCGGGGGACGAGCAGTACTTC
CAHQEGGTGAPGDEQYF
>NA|TRBV5-6|NA|14|TRBJ2-7
TGTGCCAGCAGCTCTCCTCGGGGGTCCTACGAGCAGTACTTC
CASSSPRGSYEQYF
>TRBD1|TRBV18|NA|15|TRBJ2-1
TGTGCCAGCTCACCAGGGACAGGGGGCGAGGATGAGCAGTTCTTC
CASSPGTGGEDEQFF
>NA|TRBV6-5|few|15|TRBJ2-7
TGTGCCAGCAGTTACTCCAGACAGAGCTCCTACGAGCAGTACTTC
CASSYSRQSSYEQYF
>NA|TRBV19|NA|14|TRBJ1-5
TGTGCCAGTAGTAGGGCAGGGGATTTCCAGCCCCAGCATTTT
CASSRAGDFQPQHF
>TRBD1|TRBV13|NA|14|TRBJ1-1
TGTGCCAGCAGCGTAGGGACAGGGAACACTGAAGCTTTCTTT
CASSVGTGNTEAFF
>TRBD1|TRBV5-6|NA|14|TRBJ2-4
TGTGCCAGCAGCTTGGGACAGGGTAAAAACATTCAGTACTTC
CASSLGQGKNIQYF